Below are 24 T cell receptor beta chains sequenced from a single sample in a study of control samples from healthy donors and cancer patients. Sequenced by immunoSEQ multiplex PCR; TCRdb stores in-frame clones only, minus some. The top ten clones hold under 3% of a sample with 100,000 to 150,000 clones, around 90% of them seen once. The source material was blood. Every receptor here comes from a middle-aged man in good health.

J is TRBJ1-1 and V is TRBV7-3, with D hard to call. The CDR3 has 13 amino acids. The germline CDR1 and CDR2 sequences are SGHTA and FQGTGA. The V end was cut by 2 bases, the J end by 2 bases, with 6 bases between. The CDR3 loop reads CASSLQPNTEAFF. In DNA form, the CDR3 reads TGTGCCAGCAGCTTACAGCCTAACACTGAAGCTTTCTTT. Variable domain in full (rest from reference TRBV7-3 and TRBJ1-1): GAGVSQTPSNKVTEKGKYVELRCDPISGHTALYWYRQSLGQGPEFLIYFQGTGAADDSGLPNDRFFAVRPEGSVSTLKIQRTERGDSAVYLCASSLQPNTEAFFGQGTRLTVV.

The rearrangement links TRBV2 to TRBJ2-1, with 10 bases aligning to TRBD1. With V trimmed by 5 bases and J by 5 bases, 6 bases remained unmatched. Germline V gene lookup returns CDR1 SNHLY and CDR2 FYNNEI. This CDR3 has 15 residues. CDR3 sequence reads: CASSRDRGYDNEQFF. The DNA of the CDR3 is TGTGCCAGCAGTCGGGACAGGGGATATGACAATGAGCAGTTCTTC.

This chain uses TRBV2 with TRBJ1-5; TRBD1 matches at 7 bases. With V trimmed by 4 bases and J by 6 bases, 6 bases remained unmatched. The CDR3 totals 14 residues. CDR1 is SNHLY, CDR2 FYNNEI, per germline. The CDR3 sequence is CASSGQGLGQPQHF. The DNA for the CDR3 is TGTGCCAGCAGTGGACAGGGATTGGGTCAGCCCCAGCATTTT.

The rearrangement joins TRBV6-5 to TRBJ1-3, with TRBD1 matching 7 bases. This CDR3 comprises 16 residues. Germline assignment: CDR1 MNHEY and CDR2 SVGAGI. The trim removed 4 bases at V and 4 bases at J, leaving 10 bases unmatched. The CDR3 sequence: CASSSTRGTAGNTIYF. The CDR3 DNA reads as TGTGCCAGCAGTTCGACCCGTGGGACAGCAGGAAACACCATATATTTT.

With regard to this clone: This same CDR3 is encoded by further DNA sequences in the sample. V and J are TRBV5-1 and TRBJ2-7; D may correspond to TRBD1 or TRBD2 (6 bases each). Deletions cut 0 bases from V and 4 bases from J, with 11 bases between. The CDR3 contains 14 residues. Germline CDR1 reads SGHRS; CDR2 reads YFSETQ. CDR3 DNA: TGCGCCAGCAGCTTGGATTCGGGGGCGTACGAGCAGTACTTC. It translates to CASSLDSGAYEQYF. Looking up the rest from reference TRBV5-1 and TRBJ2-7 gives the full variable domain: KAGVTQTPRYLIKTRGQQVTLSCSPISGHRSVSWYQQTPGQGLQFLFEYFSETQRNKGNFPGRFSGRQFSNSRSEMNVSTLELGDSALYLCASSLDSGAYEQYFGPGTRLTVT.

This chain connects TRBV12-3 or TRBV12-4 to TRBJ2-2; D is unclear. V was cut by 1 base and J by 6 bases, with 6 bases left in between. The CDR3 loop spans 13 amino acids. The CDR3 DNA is TGTGCCAGCAGTTTAGGCCAGTCCGGGGAGCTGTTTTTT. This translates into CASSLGQSGELFF.

The rearrangement joins TRBV3-1 (or the pseudogene TRBV3-2) to TRBJ2-5, with D perhaps given as TRBD1 or TRBD2 (5 bases each). The V and J ends lost 4 bases and 5 bases respectively, with 26 bases between them. This CDR3 is 18 amino acids long. Germline CDR1 reads LGHDT; CDR2 reads YNNKEL (reference sequence). In nucleotides, the CDR3 is TGTGCCAGCAGCCTTACCTTACCCGGGACCAAAGCTGTGGAGACCCAGTACTTC. This codes for CASSLTLPGTKAVETQYF.

The gene calls are TRBV6-5 and TRBJ1-4, with a weak D call TRBD1 (5 bases). Germline V lookup: CDR1 MNHEY, CDR2 SVGAGI. The CDR3 covers 15 residues. The ends were cut back, 8 bases at V and 3 bases at J, with 16 bases in the middle. DNA of the CDR3: TGTGCCAGCTGTCTGCTGGGCAGGGCTAATGAAAAACTGTTTTTT. Amino acids: CASCLLGRANEKLFF.

This sequence joins TRBV29-1 and TRBJ2-7, with 9 bases aligning to TRBD1. CDR3 length equals 13 residues. Germline V gene lookup returns CDR1 SQVTM and CDR2 ANQGSEA. The V segment lost 4 bases and the J segment 7 bases; nucleotides outside the gene matches: 8. CDR3 protein: CSVAGQGFGEQYF. The CDR3 DNA is TGCAGCGTTGCGGGACAGGGCTTCGGGGAGCAGTACTTC.

CDR3 protein: CSVVAGYNEQFF. For the CDR3, the DNA is TGCAGCGTTGTGGCGGGGTACAATGAGCAGTTCTTC. The chain carries TRBV29-1 and TRBJ2-1; D is perhaps TRBD2 (6 bases). V shed 4 bases and J shed 4 bases, with 8 bases lying between them. From germline, CDR1 is SQVTM and CDR2 ANQGSEA. The CDR3 runs 12 residues.

The chain employs TRBV4-1 and TRBJ2-2; D is possibly TRBD1 (5 bases). Germline loops: CDR1 MGHRA, CDR2 YSYEKL. The CDR3 contains 17 residues. V shed 4 bases and J shed 7 bases, with 22 bases lying between them. CDR3 sequence (DNA): TGCGCCAGCAGCCCTCTGGGCAGGGTTGTTGGTGGCGGGGAGCTGTTTTTT. Translating it yields CASSPLGRVVGGGELFF.

This clone was observed a handful of times. The genes are TRBV7-3 and TRBJ1-1; D unclear. The CDR3 is 13 residues long. Per germline, CDR1 SGHTA and CDR2 FQGTGA. V was trimmed by 3 bases and J by 3 bases, leaving 8 bases between them. CDR3 nucleotide sequence: TGTGCCAGCAGCTTTGGGGAGGACACTGAAGCTTTCTTT. Translated: CASSFGEDTEAFF.

The J gene is TRBJ1-4, the V gene TRBV14, with D maybe TRBD1 (6 bases). Trimming left V 4 bases short and J 8 bases short, with 20 bases between. The germline CDR1 and CDR2 sequences are SGHDN and FVKESK. The CDR3 is 16 amino acids. CDR3 loop: CASSRSDRRRGEKLFF. The CDR3 region has the DNA TGTGCCAGCAGCCGGTCCGACAGGCGCCGGGGGGAAAAACTGTTTTTT.

In its sample, this clone ranks as large (0.1 to 1%). The chain carries TRBV7-9 and TRBJ1-5; maybe TRBD1 (6 bases). V was clipped by 5 bases and J by 5 bases, with 16 bases between them. The CDR3 is 15 residues long. Germline loops: CDR1 SEHNR, CDR2 FQNEAQ (reference sequence). The CDR3 nucleotides are TGTGCCAGCAGCGCACAGGGAGGTATGGATCAGCCCCAGCATTTT. As protein: CASSAQGGMDQPQHF. Based on the CDR3 plus reference TRBV7-9 and TRBJ1-5, the full variable domain is DTGVSQNPRHKITKRGQNVTFRCDPISEHNRLYWYRQTLGQGPEFLTYFQNEAQLEKSRLLSDRFSAERPKGSFSTLEIQRTEQGDSAMYLCASSAQGGMDQPQHFGDGTRLSIL.

This rearrangement joins TRBV7-3 to TRBJ2-3; 7 nucleotides align to TRBD1. The CDR3 runs 16 residues. CDR1 SGHTA and CDR2 FQGTGA come from the germline V gene. Trimming at V came to 4 bases and at J to 2 bases, leaving 9 bases not matched to a gene. The chain's CDR3 is CASSSLLDRVTDTQYF. CDR3 in DNA: TGTGCCAGCAGCTCCCTCCTAGACAGGGTCACAGATACGCAGTATTTT. Based on the CDR3 plus reference TRBV7-3 and TRBJ2-3, the full variable domain is GAGVSQTPSNKVTEKGKYVELRCDPISGHTALYWYRQSLGQGPEFLIYFQGTGAADDSGLPNDRFFAVRPEGSVSTLKIQRTERGDSAVYLCASSSLLDRVTDTQYFGPGTRLTVL.

CDR3 residues: CASSFTGEVDRDYTF. The CDR3 nucleotides read TGTGCCAGCAGTTTTACAGGGGAGGTTGACCGTGACTACACCTTC. The J gene is TRBJ1-2, the V gene TRBV2; TRBD1 agrees at 7 bases. The CDR3 spans 15 residues. Trimming took 5 bases from V and 10 from J; bases not matched to a gene: 16. CDR1 is SNHLY and CDR2 is FYNNEI in the germline V gene.

V is TRBV6-1 and J is TRBJ1-4; D uncertain. V lost 4 bases to trimming and J lost 3 bases, with 15 bases between them. Germline V lookup: CDR1 MNHNS, CDR2 SASEGT. This CDR3 has 16 amino acids. CDR3 sequence: CASSGVLELANEKLFF. In nucleotides, the CDR3 is TGTGCCAGCAGTGGGGTCCTTGAGCTAGCTAATGAAAAACTGTTTTTT.

V gene TRBV30 combines with J gene TRBJ1-6; 11 bases agree with TRBD1. Germline loops: CDR1 GTSNPN, CDR2 SVGIG (reference sequence). The CDR3 spans 17 residues. V lost 3 bases, J lost 10 bases, and 14 bases stayed unmatched. CDR3: CAWRGRTGGFSDSPLHF. CDR3 nucleotide sequence: TGTGCCTGGAGGGGCAGGACAGGGGGCTTTTCCGACTCACCCCTCCACTTT.

This clone was seen a single time. The chain recombines TRBV5-8 with TRBJ2-3; D possibly corresponds to TRBD1 (5 bases). Trimming took 2 bases from V and 2 from J, leaving 15 bases between them. CDR3 length equals 16 residues. Germline CDR1 SGHTS, CDR2 YDEGEE. CDR3 DNA sequence: TGTGCCAGCAGCTTAGGGGCCACGAGGTTCACAGATACGCAGTATTTT. Residues: CASSLGATRFTDTQYF.

With regard to this clone: Other DNA sequences in this sample translate to the same CDR3. The rearrangement links TRBV28 to TRBJ2-2; D uncertain. The CDR3 sequence is 12 residues long. CDR1 MDHEN and CDR2 SYDVKM come from the germline V gene. V was cut by 2 bases and J by 2 bases, with 0 bases left in between. The CDR3 coding sequence is TGTGCCAGCAGTTTAAACACCGGGGAGCTGTTTTTT. It is translated as CASSLNTGELFF.

The chain combines TRBV29-1 with TRBJ2-3; weak D call: TRBD2 (5 bases). The CDR3 is 15 amino acids. The germline V gene encodes CDR1 SQVTM and CDR2 ANQGSEA. V lost 5 bases and J 1 base, leaving 16 bases between the germline ends. This CDR3 is CSVSASRVGTDTQYF. The CDR3 nucleotides are TGCAGCGTTTCGGCCTCGCGGGTGGGCACAGATACGCAGTATTTT.

This clone appeared once. The rearrangement uses TRBV3-1 (or the pseudogene TRBV3-2) and TRBJ1-2, with a possible D match to TRBD1 (6 bases). Germline V gene sequence: CDR1 LGHDT, CDR2 YNNKEL (reference sequence). Trimming took off 4 bases at V and 5 bases at J, with 17 bases between the two ends. The CDR3 contains 15 residues. In DNA form, the CDR3 reads TGTGCCAGCAGCCGCGCAGAGACAGGAGAATATGGCTACACCTTC. Translation gives CASSRAETGEYGYTF.

The V gene is TRBV5-4, the J gene TRBJ2-5; 7 bases are a match to TRBD1. V dropped 4 bases and J dropped 2; count of bases not matched to a gene: 5. The CDR3 is made up of 14 amino acids. Germline lookup yields CDR1 SGHNT and CDR2 YYREEE (reference sequence). CDR3 loop: CASSQGQTQETQYF. The CDR3 DNA sequence: TGTGCCAGCAGCCAGGGACAGACTCAAGAGACCCAGTACTTC. Full variable domain (remainder filled in from reference TRBV5-4 and TRBJ2-5): ETGVTQSPTHLIKTRGQQVTLRCSSQSGHNTVSWYQQALGQGPQFIFQYYREEENGRGNFPPRFSGLQFPNYSSELNVNALELDDSALYLCASSQGQTQETQYFGPGTRLLVL.

V and J are TRBV15 and TRBJ1-4, with TRBD1 as a possible D gene (5 bases). Trimming left V 3 bases short and J 4 bases short, with 15 bases between. CDR1 and CDR2 from the germline V gene are LNHNV and YYDKDF (reference sequence). The CDR3 totals 16 residues. Here the CDR3 reads CATSSGLYQGNEKLFF. The CDR3 DNA follows: TGTGCCACCAGCAGTGGACTTTACCAGGGTAATGAAAAACTGTTTTTT. The complete variable domain, with remaining parts taken from reference TRBV15 and TRBJ1-4, reads DAMVIQNPRYQVTQFGKPVTLSCSQTLNHNVMYWYQQKSSQAPKLLFHYYDKDFNNEADTPDNFQSRRPNTSFCFLDIRSPGLGDTAMYLCATSSGLYQGNEKLFFGSGTQLSVL.